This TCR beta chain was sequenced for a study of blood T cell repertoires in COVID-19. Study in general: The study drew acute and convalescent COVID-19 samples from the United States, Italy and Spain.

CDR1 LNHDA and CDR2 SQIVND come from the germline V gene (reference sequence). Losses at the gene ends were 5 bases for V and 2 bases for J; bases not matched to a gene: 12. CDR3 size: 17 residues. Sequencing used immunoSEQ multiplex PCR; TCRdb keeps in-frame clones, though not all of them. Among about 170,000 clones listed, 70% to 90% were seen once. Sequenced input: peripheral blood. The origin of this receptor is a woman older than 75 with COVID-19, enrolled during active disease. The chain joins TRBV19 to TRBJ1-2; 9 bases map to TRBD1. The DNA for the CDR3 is TGTGCCAGTAGTCCCGGGACAGGGTTTCTCGTGAACTATGGCTACACCTTC. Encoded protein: CASSPGTGFLVNYGYTF.